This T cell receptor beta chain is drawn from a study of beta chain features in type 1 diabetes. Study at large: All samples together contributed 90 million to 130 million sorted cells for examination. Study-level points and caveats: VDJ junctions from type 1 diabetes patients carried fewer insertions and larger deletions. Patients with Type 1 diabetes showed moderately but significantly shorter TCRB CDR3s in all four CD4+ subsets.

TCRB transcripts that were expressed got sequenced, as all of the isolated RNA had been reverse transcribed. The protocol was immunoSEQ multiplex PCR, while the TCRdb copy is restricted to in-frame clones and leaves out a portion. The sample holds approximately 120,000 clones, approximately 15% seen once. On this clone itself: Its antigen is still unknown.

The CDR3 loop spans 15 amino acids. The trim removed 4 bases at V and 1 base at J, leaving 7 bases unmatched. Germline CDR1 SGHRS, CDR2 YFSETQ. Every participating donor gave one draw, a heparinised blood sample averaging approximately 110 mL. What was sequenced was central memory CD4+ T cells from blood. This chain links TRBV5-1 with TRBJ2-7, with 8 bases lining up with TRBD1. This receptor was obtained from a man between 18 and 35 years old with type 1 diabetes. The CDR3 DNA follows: TGCGCCAGCAGCACTGGGGGGACAGGATCCTACGAGCAGTACTTC. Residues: CASSTGGTGSYEQYF.